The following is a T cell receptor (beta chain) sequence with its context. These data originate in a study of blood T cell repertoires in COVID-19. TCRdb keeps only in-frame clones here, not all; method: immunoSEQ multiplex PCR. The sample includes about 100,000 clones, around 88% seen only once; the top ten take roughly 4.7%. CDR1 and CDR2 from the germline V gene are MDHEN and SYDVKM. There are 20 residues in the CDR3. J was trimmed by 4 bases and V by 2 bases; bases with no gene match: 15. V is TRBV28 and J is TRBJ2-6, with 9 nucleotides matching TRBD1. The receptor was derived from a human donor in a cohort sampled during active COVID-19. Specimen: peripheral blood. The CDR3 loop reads CASSLIPLTGGLTGANVLTF. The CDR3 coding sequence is TGTGCCAGCAGTTTAATCCCCTTAACAGGGGGCTTAACGGGGGCCAACGTCCTGACTTTC.